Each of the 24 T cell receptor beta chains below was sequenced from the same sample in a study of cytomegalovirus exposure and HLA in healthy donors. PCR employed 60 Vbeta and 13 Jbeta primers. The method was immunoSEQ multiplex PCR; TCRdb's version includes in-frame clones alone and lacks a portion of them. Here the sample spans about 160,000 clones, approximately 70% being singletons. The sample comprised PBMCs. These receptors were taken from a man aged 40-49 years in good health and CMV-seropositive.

The CDR3 is CSVRGGAGGRPDTQYF. The CDR3 DNA reads as TGCAGCGTTAGGGGGGGAGCGGGGGGCCGGCCAGATACGCAGTATTTT. The chain links TRBV29-1 to TRBJ2-3, with 9 nucleotides matching TRBD2. The CDR3 sequence is 16 residues long. Germline values: CDR1 SQVTM, CDR2 ANQGSEA. V lost 5 bases and J lost 4; bases outside the gene matches: 13.

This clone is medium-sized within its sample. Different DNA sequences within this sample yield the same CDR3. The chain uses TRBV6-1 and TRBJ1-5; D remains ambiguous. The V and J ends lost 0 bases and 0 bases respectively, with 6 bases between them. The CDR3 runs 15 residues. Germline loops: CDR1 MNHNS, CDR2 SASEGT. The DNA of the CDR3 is TGTGCCAGCAGTGAAGCCGCCAGTAGCAATCAGCCCCAGCATTTT. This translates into CASSEAASSNQPQHF.

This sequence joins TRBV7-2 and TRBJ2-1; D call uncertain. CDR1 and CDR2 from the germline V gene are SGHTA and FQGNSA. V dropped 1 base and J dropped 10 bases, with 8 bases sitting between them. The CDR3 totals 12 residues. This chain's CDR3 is CASSLGPGEQFF. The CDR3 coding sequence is TGTGCCAGCAGCTTAGGACCCGGGGAGCAGTTCTTC.

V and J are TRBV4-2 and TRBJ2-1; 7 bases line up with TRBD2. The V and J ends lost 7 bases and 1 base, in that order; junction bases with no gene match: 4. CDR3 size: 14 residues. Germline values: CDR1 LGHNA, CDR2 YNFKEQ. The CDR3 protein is CASTAGVSYNEQFF. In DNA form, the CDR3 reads TGTGCCAGCACCGCGGGGGTTTCCTACAATGAGCAGTTCTTC.

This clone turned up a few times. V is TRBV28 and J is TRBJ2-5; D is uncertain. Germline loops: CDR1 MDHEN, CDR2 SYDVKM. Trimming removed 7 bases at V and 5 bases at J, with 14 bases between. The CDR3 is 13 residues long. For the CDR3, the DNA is TGTGCCAGCAACGGAGCCCCTAGGGAGACCCAGTACTTC. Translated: CASNGAPRETQYF.

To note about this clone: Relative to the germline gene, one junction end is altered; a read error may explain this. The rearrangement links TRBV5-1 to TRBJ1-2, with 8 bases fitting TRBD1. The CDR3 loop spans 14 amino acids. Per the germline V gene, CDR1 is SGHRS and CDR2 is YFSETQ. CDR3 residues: CASSVQGAEYGDTF. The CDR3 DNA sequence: TGCGCCAGCAGCGTCCAGGGGGCGGAGTATGGCGACACCTTC.

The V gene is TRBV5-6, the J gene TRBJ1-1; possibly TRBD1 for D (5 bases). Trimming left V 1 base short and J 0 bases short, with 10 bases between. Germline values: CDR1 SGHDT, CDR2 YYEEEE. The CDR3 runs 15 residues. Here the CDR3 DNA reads TGTGCCAGCAGCTTGCGGGGGGGATTGAACACTGAAGCTTTCTTT. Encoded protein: CASSLRGGLNTEAFF.

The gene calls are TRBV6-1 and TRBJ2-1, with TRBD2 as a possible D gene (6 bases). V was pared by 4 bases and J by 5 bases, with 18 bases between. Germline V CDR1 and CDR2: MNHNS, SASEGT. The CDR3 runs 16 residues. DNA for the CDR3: TGTGCCAGCAGTGTAAGAGCAGGACGCGGGAACAATGAGCAGTTCTTC. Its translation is CASSVRAGRGNNEQFF.

CDR3: CASSPRDRAGGEQYF. The CDR3 DNA reads as TGTGCCAGCAGCCCGAGGGACAGGGCAGGCGGCGAGCAGTACTTC. This sequence joins TRBV9 and TRBJ2-7; 9 bases align to TRBD1. The CDR3 runs 15 residues. V dropped 4 bases and J dropped 6; count of bases not matched to a gene: 11. Germline CDR1 is SGDLS and CDR2 is YYNGEE. Full variable domain (outside the CDR3, taken from reference TRBV9 and TRBJ2-7): DSGVTQTPKHLITATGQRVTLRCSPRSGDLSVYWYQQSLDQGLQFLIQYYNGEERAKGNILERFSAQQFPDLHSELNLSSLELGDSALYFCASSPRDRAGGEQYFGPGTRLTVT.

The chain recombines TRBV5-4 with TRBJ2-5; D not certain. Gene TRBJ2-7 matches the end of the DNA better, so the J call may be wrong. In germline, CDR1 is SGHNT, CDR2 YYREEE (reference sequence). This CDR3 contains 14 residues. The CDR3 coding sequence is TGTGCCAGCAGCTTCGGTTCATCAGGCTACGAGCAGTACTTC. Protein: CASSFGSSGYEQYF.

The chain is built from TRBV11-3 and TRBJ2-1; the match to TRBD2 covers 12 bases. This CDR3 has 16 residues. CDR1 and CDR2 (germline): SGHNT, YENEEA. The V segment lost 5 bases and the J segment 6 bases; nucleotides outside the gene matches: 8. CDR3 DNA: TGTGCCAGCAGCCAGCATGGACTAGCGGGGCCCAATGAGCAGTTCTTC. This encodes CASSQHGLAGPNEQFF.

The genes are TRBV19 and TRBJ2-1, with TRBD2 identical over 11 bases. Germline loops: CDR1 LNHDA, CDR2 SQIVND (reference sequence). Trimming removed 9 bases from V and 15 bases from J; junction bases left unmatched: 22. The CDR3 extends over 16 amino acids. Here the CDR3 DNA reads TGTGCCAGCTCGTCAACTCGACTAGCGGGGTCGTCATCGTGGTTCTTC. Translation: CASSSTRLAGSSSWFF. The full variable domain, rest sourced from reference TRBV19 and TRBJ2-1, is DGGITQSPKYLFRKEGQNVTLSCEQNLNHDAMYWYRQDPGQGLRLIYYSQIVNDFQKGDIAEGYSVSREKKESFPLTVTSAQKNPTAFYLCASSSTRLAGSSSWFFGPGTRLTVL.

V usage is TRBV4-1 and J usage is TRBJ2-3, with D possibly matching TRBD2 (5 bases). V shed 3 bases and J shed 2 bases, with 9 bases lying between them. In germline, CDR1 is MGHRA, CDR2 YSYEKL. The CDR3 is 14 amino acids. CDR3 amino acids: CASSQTTTTDTQYF. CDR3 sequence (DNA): TGCGCCAGCAGCCAGACGACTACCACAGATACGCAGTATTTT.

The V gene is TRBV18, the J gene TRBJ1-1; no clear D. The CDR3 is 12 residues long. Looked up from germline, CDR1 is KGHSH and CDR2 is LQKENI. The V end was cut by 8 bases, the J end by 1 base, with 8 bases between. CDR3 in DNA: TGTGCCAGCCTTCGACAGAACACTGAAGCTTTCTTT. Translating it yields CASLRQNTEAFF.

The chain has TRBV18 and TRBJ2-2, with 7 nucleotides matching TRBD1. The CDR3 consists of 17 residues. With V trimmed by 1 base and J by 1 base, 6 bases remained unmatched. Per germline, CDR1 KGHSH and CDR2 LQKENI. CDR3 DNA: TGTGCCAGCTCACCACTCGATGACAGGGTGAACACCGGGGAGCTGTTTTTT. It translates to CASSPLDDRVNTGELFF.

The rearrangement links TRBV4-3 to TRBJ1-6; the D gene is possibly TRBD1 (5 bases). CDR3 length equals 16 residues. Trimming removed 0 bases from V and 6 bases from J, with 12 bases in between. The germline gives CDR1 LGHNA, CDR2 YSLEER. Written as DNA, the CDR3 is TGCGCCAGCAGCCAAGATCCCGGGGGGGTTAATTCACCCCTCCACTTT. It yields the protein CASSQDPGGVNSPLHF.

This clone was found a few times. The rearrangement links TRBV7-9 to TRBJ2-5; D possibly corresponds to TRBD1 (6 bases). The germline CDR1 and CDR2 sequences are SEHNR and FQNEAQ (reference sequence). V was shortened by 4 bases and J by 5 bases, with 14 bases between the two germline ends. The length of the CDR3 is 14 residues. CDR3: CASSSQGTGETQYF. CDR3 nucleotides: TGTGCCAGCAGCTCCCAGGGGACGGGGGAGACCCAGTACTTC.

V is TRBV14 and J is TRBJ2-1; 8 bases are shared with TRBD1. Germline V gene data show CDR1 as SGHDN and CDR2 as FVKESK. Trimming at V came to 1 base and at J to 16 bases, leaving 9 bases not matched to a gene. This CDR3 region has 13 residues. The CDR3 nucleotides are TGTGCCAGCAGCCAAGGGGCCGGGACAGGTGCCTTCTTC. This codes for CASSQGAGTGAFF.

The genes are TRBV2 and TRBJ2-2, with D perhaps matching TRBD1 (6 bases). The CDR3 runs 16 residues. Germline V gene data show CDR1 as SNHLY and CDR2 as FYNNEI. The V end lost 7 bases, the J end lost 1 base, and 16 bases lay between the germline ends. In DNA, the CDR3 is TGTGCCAGCATACTTAACAGGGCTGAGAACACCGGGGAGCTGTTTTTT. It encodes CASILNRAENTGELFF.

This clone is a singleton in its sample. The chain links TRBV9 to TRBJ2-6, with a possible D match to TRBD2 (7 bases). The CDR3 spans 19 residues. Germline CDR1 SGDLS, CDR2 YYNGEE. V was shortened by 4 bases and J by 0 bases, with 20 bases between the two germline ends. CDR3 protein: CASSSPWGGGSSGANVLTF. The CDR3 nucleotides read TGTGCCAGCAGCTCTCCCTGGGGCGGGGGCTCCTCTGGGGCCAACGTCCTGACTTTC.

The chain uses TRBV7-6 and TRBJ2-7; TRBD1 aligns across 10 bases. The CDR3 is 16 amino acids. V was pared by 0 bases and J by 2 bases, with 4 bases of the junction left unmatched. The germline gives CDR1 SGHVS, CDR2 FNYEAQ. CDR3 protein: CASSLAGGQGPYEQYF. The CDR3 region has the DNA TGTGCCAGCAGCTTAGCAGGGGGACAGGGGCCCTACGAGCAGTACTTC.

The CDR3 is CSVEGQGSLTGELFF. The CDR3 nucleotides are TGCAGCGTTGAAGGGCAGGGTTCCCTCACCGGGGAGCTGTTTTTT. This chain joins TRBV29-1 and TRBJ2-2; D might be TRBD1 (5 bases). Looked up from germline, CDR1 is SQVTM and CDR2 is ANQGSEA. The CDR3 length is 15 residues. With 1 base removed from V and 4 bases from J, the gap between germline ends came to 13 bases.

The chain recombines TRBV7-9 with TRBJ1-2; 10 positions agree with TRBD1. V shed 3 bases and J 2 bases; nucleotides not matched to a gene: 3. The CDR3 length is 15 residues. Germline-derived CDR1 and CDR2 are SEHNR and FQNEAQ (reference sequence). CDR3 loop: CASSLGTGVNYGYTF. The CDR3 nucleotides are TGTGCCAGCAGCTTGGGGACAGGGGTCAACTATGGCTACACCTTC.

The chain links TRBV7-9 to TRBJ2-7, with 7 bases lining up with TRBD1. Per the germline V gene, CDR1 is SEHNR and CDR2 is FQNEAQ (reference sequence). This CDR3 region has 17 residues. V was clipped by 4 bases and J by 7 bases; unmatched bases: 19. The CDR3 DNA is TGTGCCAGCAGCTCTCTTCGAGATTTGACAGGGACCGGTGAGCAGTACTTC. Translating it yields CASSSLRDLTGTGEQYF.